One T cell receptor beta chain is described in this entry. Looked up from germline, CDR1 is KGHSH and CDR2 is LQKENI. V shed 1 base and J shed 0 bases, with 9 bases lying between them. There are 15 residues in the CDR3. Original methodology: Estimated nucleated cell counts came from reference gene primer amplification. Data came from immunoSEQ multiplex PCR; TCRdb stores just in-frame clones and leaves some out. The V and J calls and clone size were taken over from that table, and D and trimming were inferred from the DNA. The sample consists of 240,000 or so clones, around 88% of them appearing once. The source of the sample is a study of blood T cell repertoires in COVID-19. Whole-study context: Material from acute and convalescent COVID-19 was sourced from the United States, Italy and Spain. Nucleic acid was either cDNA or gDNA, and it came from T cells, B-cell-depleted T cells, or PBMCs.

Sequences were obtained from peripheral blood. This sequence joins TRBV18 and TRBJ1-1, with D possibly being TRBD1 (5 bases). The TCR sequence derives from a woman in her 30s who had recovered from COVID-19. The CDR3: CASSPRADMNTEAFF. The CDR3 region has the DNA TGTGCCAGCTCACCACGGGCGGACATGAACACTGAAGCTTTCTTT.